One sample yielded the 6 T cell receptor beta chains listed below, sequenced in a study of blood T cell repertoires in COVID-19. Some clones are missing from TCRdb's copy, which holds only in-frame ones; the method was immunoSEQ multiplex PCR. The table records some 350,000 clones, nearly 90% of them present only once. Sequences were obtained from peripheral blood. Every receptor here comes from a man aged 18 to 35 with active or convalescent COVID-19.

V usage is TRBV9 and J usage is TRBJ2-1; the D gene is possibly TRBD2 (5 bases). The CDR3 covers 17 residues. Trimming shortened V by 2 bases and J by 0 bases, and 15 bases separated the two germline ends. The germline gives CDR1 SGDLS, CDR2 YYNGEE. CDR3 bases: TGTGCCAGCAGCGTCGAGCCTGGACTGAGCTCCTACAATGAGCAGTTCTTC. It yields the protein CASSVEPGLSSYNEQFF.

The gene calls are TRBV7-2 and TRBJ2-3; TRBD2 aligns across 11 bases. Looked up from germline, CDR1 is SGHTA and CDR2 is FQGNSA. The CDR3 contains 16 residues. With 5 bases clipped from V and 6 bases from J, the junction kept 10 bases outside the gene matches. CDR3 sequence: CASSRSLAGGSDTQYF. The CDR3 DNA reads as TGTGCCAGCAGCCGGTCCCTAGCGGGAGGTAGTGATACGCAGTATTTT. The full variable domain, with the rest looked up from reference TRBV7-2 and TRBJ2-3, is GAGVSQSPSNKVTEKGKDVELRCDPISGHTALYWYRQSLGQGLEFLIYFQGNSAPDKSGLPSDRFSAERTGGSVSTLTIQRTQQEDSAVYLCASSRSLAGGSDTQYFGPGTRLTVL.

The chain links TRBV2 to TRBJ1-4; no clear D gene. Germline lookup yields CDR1 SNHLY and CDR2 FYNNEI. The CDR3 has 14 residues. V shed 6 bases and J shed 0 bases, with 8 bases lying between them. The CDR3 bases are TGTGCCAGCAGGATGACTACAACTAATGAAAAACTGTTTTTT. Translation gives CASRMTTTNEKLFF.

This clone was observed a few times. The chain has TRBV19 and TRBJ2-1; 10 nucleotides match TRBD2. CDR1 is LNHDA, CDR2 SQIVND, per germline (reference sequence). Trimming cost V 9 bases and J 5 bases; bases outside gene matches: 7. This CDR3 is 14 amino acids long. CDR3 residues: CASATSGDHNEQFF. The CDR3 DNA follows: TGTGCCAGCGCTACTAGCGGGGATCACAATGAGCAGTTCTTC.

The chain uses TRBV4-1 and TRBJ1-4, with D maybe TRBD1 (5 bases). The germline V gene has CDR1 MGHRA and CDR2 YSYEKL. This CDR3 has 15 amino acids. Trimming stripped 2 bases from V and 3 bases from J, with 10 bases between. CDR3 residues: CASSQRQNSNEKLFF. The CDR3 nucleotides are TGCGCCAGCAGCCAACGACAGAACTCTAATGAAAAACTGTTTTTT.

V gene TRBV7-9 combines with J gene TRBJ2-2; a possible D gene is TRBD2 (6 bases). The germline V gene encodes CDR1 SEHNR and CDR2 FQNEAQ (reference sequence). Trimming stripped 2 bases from V and 3 bases from J, with 10 bases between. The CDR3 runs 15 residues. This CDR3 reads CASSLISGYTGELFF. DNA for the CDR3: TGTGCCAGCAGCTTAATTAGCGGATACACCGGGGAGCTGTTTTTT.